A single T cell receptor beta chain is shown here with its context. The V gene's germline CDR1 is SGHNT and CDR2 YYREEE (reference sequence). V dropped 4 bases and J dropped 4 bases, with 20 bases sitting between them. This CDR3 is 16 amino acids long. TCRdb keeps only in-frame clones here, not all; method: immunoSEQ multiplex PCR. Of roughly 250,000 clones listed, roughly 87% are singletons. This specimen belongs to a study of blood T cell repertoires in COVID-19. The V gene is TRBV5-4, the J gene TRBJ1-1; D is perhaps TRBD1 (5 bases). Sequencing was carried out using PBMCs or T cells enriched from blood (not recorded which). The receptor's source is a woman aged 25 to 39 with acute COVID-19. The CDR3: CASSRYIDRGTTEAFF. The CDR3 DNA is TGTGCCAGCAGCCGATATATCGACAGAGGAACCACTGAAGCTTTCTTT. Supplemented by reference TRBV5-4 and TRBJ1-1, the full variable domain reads ETGVTQSPTHLIKTRGQQVTLRCSSQSGHNTVSWYQQALGQGPQFIFQYYREEENGRGNFPPRFSGLQFPNYSSELNVNALELDDSALYLCASSRYIDRGTTEAFFGQGTRLTVV.